Listed here are 12 T cell receptor beta chains from one sample, sequenced in a study of blood T cell repertoires in COVID-19. Method: immunoSEQ multiplex PCR; TCRdb's copy keeps in-frame clones and lacks some. The sample consists of 250,000 to 300,000 clones, more than 75% of them appearing once. Input material: PBMCs or T cells enriched from blood (not recorded which). The receptors originated from a woman in her thirties or forties with acute COVID-19.

The table lists this clone with a few counts. The rearrangement links TRBV7-9 to TRBJ1-1; 9 bases fit TRBD1. CDR1 is SEHNR and CDR2 is FQNEAQ in the germline V gene (reference sequence). With 4 bases clipped from V and 5 bases from J, the junction kept 8 bases outside the gene matches. This CDR3 has 15 amino acids. The CDR3 loop reads CASSSYRGQGTEAFF. The CDR3 coding sequence is TGTGCCAGCAGCTCATACAGGGGGCAGGGGACTGAAGCTTTCTTT. The full variable domain, rest sourced from reference TRBV7-9 and TRBJ1-1, is DTGVSQNPRHKITKRGQNVTFRCDPISEHNRLYWYRQTLGQGPEFLTYFQNEAQLEKSRLLSDRFSAERPKGSFSTLEIQRTEQGDSAMYLCASSSYRGQGTEAFFGQGTRLTVV.

The chain couples TRBV5-1 to TRBJ2-2; maybe TRBD1 (5 bases). CDR1 is SGHRS, CDR2 YFSETQ, per germline. V was cut by 4 bases and J by 4 bases, with 8 bases left in between. This CDR3 spans 13 amino acids. The CDR3 bases are TGCGCCAGCAGCCGTACAGGCACCGGGGAGCTGTTTTTT. It specifies CASSRTGTGELFF.

The V and J genes are TRBV28 and TRBJ2-5; a weak D match, TRBD2 (7 bases). Trimming cost V 3 bases and J 5 bases, with 16 bases left between them. The germline gives CDR1 MDHEN, CDR2 SYDVKM. This CDR3 spans 15 amino acids. In DNA, the CDR3 is TGTGCCAGCAGTTTTTACGGGGGGCAGGATGAGACCCAGTACTTC. It specifies CASSFYGGQDETQYF.

The gene calls are TRBV21-1 and TRBJ2-2; TRBD1, the table's D call, was not compared with the DNA. TRBV21-1 is labeled a pseudogene. The CDR3 sequence is 16 residues long. The CDR3 region is CASSGPGVRDTGELFF. As DNA, the CDR3 is TGTGCCAGCAGCGGACCAGGGGTGCGCGACACCGGGGAGCTGTTTTTT.

The chain joins TRBV5-6 to TRBJ2-2, with TRBD1 matching over 8 bases. This CDR3 comprises 15 residues. Germline V gene lookup returns CDR1 SGHDT and CDR2 YYEEEE. Trimming took 5 bases from V and 0 from J; bases not matched to a gene: 3. The CDR3 is CASRRRGPNTGELFF. CDR3 DNA: TGTGCCAGCAGACGCAGGGGGCCGAACACCGGGGAGCTGTTTTTT.

This chain joins TRBV5-4 and TRBJ1-1; 7 positions agree with TRBD1. Losses at the gene ends were 4 bases for V and 4 bases for J; bases not matched to a gene: 4. The CDR3 length is 13 residues. The germline CDR1 and CDR2 sequences are SGHNT and YYREEE (reference sequence). The CDR3 region is CASSRGGGTEAFF. DNA of the CDR3: TGTGCCAGCAGCCGAGGGGGCGGCACTGAAGCTTTCTTT. The full variable domain, in which reference TRBV5-4 and TRBJ1-1 provide the parts outside the CDR3, is ETGVTQSPTHLIKTRGQQVTLRCSSQSGHNTVSWYQQALGQGPQFIFQYYREEENGRGNFPPRFSGLQFPNYSSELNVNALELDDSALYLCASSRGGGTEAFFGQGTRLTVV.

The genes are TRBV19 and TRBJ2-7; D is possibly TRBD1 (6 bases). Germline lookup yields CDR1 LNHDA and CDR2 SQIVND (reference sequence). The CDR3 consists of 15 residues. Trimming cost V 1 base and J 3 bases, with 13 bases left between them. The CDR3 spells CASSIVTGPLYEQYF. The CDR3 coding sequence is TGTGCCAGTAGTATAGTGACAGGACCCCTCTACGAGCAGTACTTC.

The V gene is TRBV5-1, the J gene TRBJ2-2; D gene ambiguous. V lost 1 base and J lost 1, with 8 bases in between. Germline values: CDR1 SGHRS, CDR2 YFSETQ. The CDR3 loop spans 15 amino acids. Here the CDR3 reads CASSLSFRNTGELFF. The CDR3 DNA sequence: TGCGCCAGCAGCTTGTCTTTTCGGAACACCGGGGAGCTGTTTTTT.

The V and J genes are TRBV2 and TRBJ1-4, with 8 bases matching TRBD1. The CDR3 is 15 amino acids. V trimming: 1 base; J trimming: 7 bases; junction bases outside the gene matches: 5. Germline CDR1 reads SNHLY; CDR2 reads FYNNEI. The CDR3 loop reads CASSEEDRDGEKLFF. CDR3 nucleotides: TGTGCCAGCAGTGAAGAGGACAGGGATGGTGAAAAACTGTTTTTT. Based on the CDR3 plus reference TRBV2 and TRBJ1-4, the full variable domain is EPEVTQTPSHQVTQMGQEVILRCVPISNHLYFYWYRQILGQKVEFLVSFYNNEISEKSEIFDDQFSVERPDGSNFTLKIRSTKLEDSAMYFCASSEEDRDGEKLFFGSGTQLSVL.

The chain has TRBV30 and TRBJ2-2; D is ambiguous. CDR3 length: 14 amino acids. Trimming pared 4 bases from V and 5 bases from J, leaving 14 bases between. Germline CDR1 and CDR2: GTSNPN and SVGIG (reference sequence). This CDR3 is CAWTLSRMTGELFF. CDR3 DNA sequence: TGTGCCTGGACCCTATCAAGAATGACCGGGGAGCTGTTTTTT.

V and J are TRBV6-5 and TRBJ2-2; weak D call: TRBD1 (6 bases). This CDR3 has 13 residues. The ends were cut back, 8 bases at V and 7 bases at J, with 14 bases in the middle. CDR1 and CDR2 from the germline V gene are MNHEY and SVGAGI. The CDR3 loop reads CASRTGYRGELFF. The DNA of the CDR3 is TGTGCCAGCCGAACAGGGTATCGCGGGGAGCTGTTTTTT.

The chain is built from TRBV28 and TRBJ1-4; TRBD1 aligns across 7 bases. The CDR3 is 15 residues long. V lost 5 bases and J lost 8; bases outside the gene matches: 11. In germline, CDR1 is MDHEN, CDR2 SYDVKM. The CDR3 loop is CASSPDRERTEKLFF. In DNA, the CDR3 is TGTGCCAGCAGTCCTGACAGGGAGCGAACAGAAAAACTGTTTTTT. Full variable domain (remainder filled in from reference TRBV28 and TRBJ1-4): DVKVTQSSRYLVKRTGEKVFLECVQDMDHENMFWYRQDPGLGLRLIYFSYDVKMKEKGDIPEGYSVSREKKERFSLILESASTNQTSMYLCASSPDRERTEKLFFGSGTQLSVL.